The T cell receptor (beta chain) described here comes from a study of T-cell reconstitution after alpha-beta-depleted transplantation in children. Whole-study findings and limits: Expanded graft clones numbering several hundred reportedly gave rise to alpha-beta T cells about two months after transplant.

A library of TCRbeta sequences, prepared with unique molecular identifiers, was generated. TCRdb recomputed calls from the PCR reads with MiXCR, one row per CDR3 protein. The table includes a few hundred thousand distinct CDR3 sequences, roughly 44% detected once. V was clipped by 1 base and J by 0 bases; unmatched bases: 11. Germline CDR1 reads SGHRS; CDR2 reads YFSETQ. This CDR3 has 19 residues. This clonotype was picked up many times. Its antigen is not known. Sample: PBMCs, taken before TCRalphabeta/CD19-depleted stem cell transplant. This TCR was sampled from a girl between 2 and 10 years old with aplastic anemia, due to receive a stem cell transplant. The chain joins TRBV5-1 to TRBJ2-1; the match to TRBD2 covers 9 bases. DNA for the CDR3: TGCGCCAGCAGCTTGACTAGCGGGCCGTTCACGAGCTCCTACAATGAGCAGTTCTTC. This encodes CASSLTSGPFTSSYNEQFF.